This TCR beta chain derives from a study of a mutant IDH1 vaccine in newly diagnosed glioma. The germline gives CDR1 KGHSH, CDR2 LQKENI. Germline trimming cut 3 bases from V and 3 bases from J; bases unmatched to any gene: 7. This CDR3 is built from 15 residues. Time point noted: week 35, safety follow-up. Every single dose of the vaccine, 300 ug of mutant IDH1 20-mer peptide, came with topical imiquimod. In the case of this clone: The antigen is undetermined.

Profiling relied on immunoSEQ multiplex PCR, and the TCRdb table lists in-frame clones only, not all of them. The data show 60,000 or so clones, around 84% seen once. The V gene is TRBV18, the J gene TRBJ1-2, with 7 bases fitting TRBD1. Specimen: PBMCs, collected from a glioma patient whose treatment included an IDH1 peptide vaccine. The source of this sequence is a man aged 25 to 40 with glioma. The CDR3 spells CASSPRGTEDYGYTF. CDR3 sequence (DNA): TGTGCCAGCTCACCTCGTGGGACAGAAGACTATGGCTACACCTTC.